Below, one T cell receptor (beta chain) is given with its context. Its antigen is currently unknown. This specimen belongs to a study of identical twins. Study conclusions and caveats: Twin pairs' shared out-of-frame alpha sequences were enriched in low generation probability. Sequences that were beta out-of-frame showed weaker excess twin sharing. In zero-insertion analyses, partial confounding could arise from invariant MAIT and iNKT cells.

Germline-derived CDR1 and CDR2 are GTSNPN and SVGIG (reference sequence). The CDR3 sequence is 14 residues long. The V end lost 3 bases, the J end lost 2 bases, and 12 bases lay between the germline ends. TCRdb processed the 5' RACE reads anew with MiXCR; each CDR3 protein has one entry. This sample yields roughly 1,500,000 distinct CDR3 sequences, of which under 35% are seen a single time; around 0.25% belongs to the top ten. The V gene is TRBV30, the J gene TRBJ2-3; no clear D. The clonotype was recovered from a newborn girl in good health. Sequenced material: cord blood. The chain's CDR3 is CAWSHSRNTDTQYF. CDR3 nucleotide sequence: TGTGCCTGGAGCCATTCAAGGAACACAGATACGCAGTATTTT.